Following are 9 T cell receptor beta chains from one sample sequenced in a study of spatial heterogeneity in lung cancer. Time point in this sample: sample taken at primary tumor resection. Whole RNA from tumor, nontumor lung or frozen PBMC was sequenced unsorted. TCRdb independently ran MiXCR on the 5' RACE reads; one entry per CDR3 protein. The repertoire holds thousands of distinct CDR3 sequences, with 5.5% to 8% as singletons. The source material was normal lung tissue next to the tumor, sampled at surgery. Receptors originate from a male donor with early-stage non-small cell lung cancer.

This clonotype is judged medium-sized. In DNA, the CDR3 is TGTGCCAGCAGGTATATCGATACGCAGTATTTT. This translates into CASRYIDTQYF. The J gene is TRBJ2-3, the V gene TRBV28; D gene uncertain. V was cut by 6 bases and J by 6 bases, with 7 bases left in between. The CDR3 spans 11 residues. The germline V gene has CDR1 MDHEN and CDR2 SYDVKM.

This clonotype is medium-sized in the sample. This chain uses TRBV18 with TRBJ2-2, with 8 bases identical to TRBD2. V lost 1 base to trimming and J lost 3 bases; unmatched junction nucleotides: 4. There are 16 residues in the CDR3. CDR1 and CDR2 from the germline V gene are KGHSH and LQKENI. The CDR3 region has the DNA TGTGCCAGCTCACCACGACTAGCGCTTGACACCGGGGAGCTGTTTTTT. The encoded protein is CASSPRLALDTGELFF. Together with reference TRBV18 and TRBJ2-2, the CDR3 gives the full variable domain: NAGVMQNPRHLVRRRGQEARLRCSPMKGHSHVYWYRQLPEEGLKFMVYLQKENIIDESGMPKERFSAEFPKEGPSILRIQQVVRGDSAAYFCASSPRLALDTGELFFGEGSRLTVL.

By share of the sample, this clonotype is medium-sized (0.01 to 0.1%). J is TRBJ2-3 and V is TRBV18, with unresolved D. The CDR3 is made up of 15 amino acids. Trimming cost V 0 bases and J 4 bases, with 11 bases left between them. The germline V gene has CDR1 KGHSH and CDR2 LQKENI. The DNA for the CDR3 is TGTGCCAGCTCACCACCGGTCCTTATGGCAGATACGCAGTATTTT. Protein sequence: CASSPPVLMADTQYF.

This clonotype was counted at least ten times. The chain recombines TRBV5-1 with TRBJ2-2; the D call may be TRBD1 or TRBD2 (5 bases each). The V end lost 7 bases, the J end lost 1 base, and 11 bases lay between the germline ends. This CDR3 contains 14 residues. Germline CDR1 is SGHRS and CDR2 is YFSETQ. The CDR3 here is CASCSGQNTGELFF. For the CDR3, the DNA is TGCGCCAGCTGCTCGGGGCAGAACACCGGGGAGCTGTTTTTT. The complete variable domain, with remaining parts taken from reference TRBV5-1 and TRBJ2-2, reads KAGVTQTPRYLIKTRGQQVTLSCSPISGHRSVSWYQQTPGQGLQFLFEYFSETQRNKGNFPGRFSGRQFSNSRSEMNVSTLELGDSALYLCASCSGQNTGELFFGEGSRLTVL.

This clonotype was seen at least ten times. The chain has TRBV30 and TRBJ1-4; possibly TRBD1 for D (6 bases). The CDR3 covers 17 residues. From germline, CDR1 is GTSNPN and CDR2 SVGIG (reference sequence). V lost 5 bases to trimming and J lost 5 bases, with 24 bases between them. The CDR3 region has the DNA TGTGCCTGGGGCGGTCGAGGGATCGGGACACTGAATGAAAAACTGTTTTTT. Amino acid sequence: CAWGGRGIGTLNEKLFF.

This clonotype ranks as medium-sized. In DNA, the CDR3 is TGTGCCAGCAGCTTAGTTGGGGGCAGCTATAATTCACCCCTCCACTTT. Translated, it gives CASSLVGGSYNSPLHF. The V and J genes are TRBV7-2 and TRBJ1-6; possible D gene TRBD1, 6 bases. Germline V gene data show CDR1 as SGHTA and CDR2 as FQGNSA. Trimming took off 1 base at V and 3 bases at J, with 10 bases between the two ends. The CDR3 covers 16 residues.

This clonotype is medium-sized within its sample. This sequence joins TRBV20-1 and TRBJ1-1; TRBD1 matches at 8 bases. This CDR3 region has 21 residues. V was pared by 1 base and J by 0 bases, with 22 bases of the junction left unmatched. Germline-derived CDR1 and CDR2 are DFQATT and SNEGSKA (reference sequence). The CDR3 sequence is CSARGPPRVTGVGIVNTEAFF. The CDR3 DNA follows: TGCAGTGCTAGAGGCCCCCCCAGGGTGACAGGGGTAGGGATTGTGAACACTGAAGCTTTCTTT.

This clonotype is medium-sized. The rearrangement links TRBV28 to TRBJ1-5, with TRBD1 matching over 8 bases. The J segment lost 4 bases and the V segment lost 6 bases, leaving 5 bases of the junction unmatched. Germline V CDR1 and CDR2: MDHEN, SYDVKM. The CDR3 spans 14 residues. The CDR3 is CASRGQVRNQPQHF. The CDR3 DNA follows: TGTGCCAGCAGGGGACAGGTTCGGAATCAGCCCCAGCATTTT.

This sequence joins TRBV6-2 or TRBV6-3 and TRBJ2-4; 9 positions agree with TRBD1. This CDR3 region has 18 residues. Germline CDR1 and CDR2: MNHEY and SVGEGT. The V segment lost 4 bases and the J segment 6 bases; nucleotides outside the gene matches: 16. The CDR3, as DNA: TGTGCCAGCAGTTCCTTCCCGCTGAACTGGGACAGGGTAAACATTCAGTACTTC. It is translated as CASSSFPLNWDRVNIQYF.